This entry describes one T cell receptor beta chain. Its antigen is not known. The method was immunoSEQ multiplex PCR; TCRdb's version includes in-frame clones alone and lacks a portion of them. In the table there are around 96,000 clones, about 86% of which are singletons. This sample is drawn from a study of T cell responses to AZD1222 COVID-19 vaccine. Notes on the study in general: White British donors predominated, females outnumbered males, and clonal diversity was possibly underestimated.

Second-dose intervals near 4 or 12 weeks were combined. The CDR3 loop spans 13 amino acids. Trimming shortened V by 8 bases and J by 1 base, and 11 bases separated the two germline ends. The germline V gene has CDR1 KGHSH and CDR2 LQKENI. The origin of this receptor is an adult who received the AZD1222 COVID-19 vaccine. This sample comprised peripheral blood, obtained 28 days after the second AZD1222 dose. The chain joins TRBV18 to TRBJ1-1; D might be TRBD1 (6 bases). CDR3 in amino acids: CASLGGRNTEAFF. DNA for the CDR3: TGTGCCAGCCTCGGGGGCCGGAACACTGAAGCTTTCTTT.